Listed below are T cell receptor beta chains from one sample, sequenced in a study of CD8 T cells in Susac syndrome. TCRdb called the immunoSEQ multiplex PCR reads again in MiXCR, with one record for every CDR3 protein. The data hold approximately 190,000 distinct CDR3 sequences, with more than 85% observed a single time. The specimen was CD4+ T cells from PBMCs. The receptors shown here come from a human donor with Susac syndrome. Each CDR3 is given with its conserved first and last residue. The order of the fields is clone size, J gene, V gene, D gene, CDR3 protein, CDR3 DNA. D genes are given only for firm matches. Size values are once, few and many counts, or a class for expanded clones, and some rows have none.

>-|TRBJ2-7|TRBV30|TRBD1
CAWSVSGGGQYF
TGTGCCTGGAGTGTATCAGGGGGCGGGCAGTACTTC
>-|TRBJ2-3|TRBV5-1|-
CASSLGHSTDTQYF
TGCGCCAGCAGCTTGGGCCACTCCACAGATACGCAGTATTTT
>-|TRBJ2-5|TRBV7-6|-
CASSRVAGAQETQYF
TGTGCCAGCAGCCGCGTGGCGGGGGCCCAAGAGACCCAGTACTTC
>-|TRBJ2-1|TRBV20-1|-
CSASPSYEQFF
TGCAGTGCCTCCCCTAGTTATGAGCAGTTCTTC
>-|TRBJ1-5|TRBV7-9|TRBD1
CASSFGTGHTAQHF
TGTGCCAGCAGCTTCGGGACAGGGCATACGGCCCAGCATTTT
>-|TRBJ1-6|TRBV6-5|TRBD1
CASSYSRDPGGYNSPLHF
TGTGCCAGCAGTTACTCTCGGGATCCAGGGGGCTATAATTCACCCCTCCACTTT
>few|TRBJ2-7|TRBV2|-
CASSSRASYEQYF
TGTGCCAGCTCTAGCAGGGCCTCCTACGAGCAGTACTTC
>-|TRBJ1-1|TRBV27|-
CASSSYSTPMNTEAFF
TGTGCCAGCAGTTCCTATTCGACACCGATGAACACTGAAGCTTTCTTT
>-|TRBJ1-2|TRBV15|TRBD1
CATSRDQQGNYGYTF
TGTGCCACCAGCAGAGACCAACAGGGGAACTATGGCTACACCTTC
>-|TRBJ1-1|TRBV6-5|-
CASGNGGEAFF
TGTGCCAGCGGAAATGGAGGGGAAGCTTTCTTT
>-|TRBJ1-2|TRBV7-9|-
CASSPLTRLEGYTF
TGTGCCAGCAGCCCCCTGACCCGGCTGGAGGGCTACACCTTC
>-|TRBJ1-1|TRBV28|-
CASLKLGTTEAFF
TGTGCCAGCCTTAAGTTAGGTACCACTGAAGCTTTCTTT
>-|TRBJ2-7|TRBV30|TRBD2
CAWSVGGTLYYEQYF
TGTGCCTGGAGTGTGGGGGGGACCCTCTACTACGAGCAGTACTTC
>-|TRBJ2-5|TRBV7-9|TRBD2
CAISLAGGKETQYF
TGTGCCATCAGCTTAGCGGGGGGAAAAGAGACCCAGTACTTC
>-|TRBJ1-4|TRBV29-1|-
CSARVTNEKLFF
TGCAGCGCCAGGGTAACTAATGAAAAACTGTTTTTT
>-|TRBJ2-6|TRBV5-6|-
CASSLRLGANVLTF
TGTGCCAGCAGCTTGCGGTTAGGGGCCAACGTCCTGACTTTC
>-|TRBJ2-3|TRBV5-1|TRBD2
CASSVERGEDTQYF
TGCGCCAGCAGCGTAGAGCGGGGAGAGGATACGCAGTATTTT
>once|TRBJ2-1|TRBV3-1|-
CASSQDGYNEQFF
TGTGCCAGCAGCCAAGACGGATACAATGAGCAGTTCTTC
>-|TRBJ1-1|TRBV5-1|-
CASSFAHFGDTEAFF
TGCGCCAGCAGCTTTGCCCATTTCGGGGACACTGAAGCTTTCTTT
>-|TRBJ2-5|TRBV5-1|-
CASSLVGSALWETQYF
TGCGCCAGCAGCTTGGTGGGGTCGGCCCTGTGGGAGACCCAGTACTTC
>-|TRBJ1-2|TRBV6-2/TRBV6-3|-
CASSLGELRNYGYTF
TGTGCCAGCAGCCTAGGGGAACTTCGGAACTATGGCTACACCTTC
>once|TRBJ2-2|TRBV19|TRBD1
CASVGQGGTGELFF
TGTGCCAGTGTTGGACAGGGTGGGACCGGGGAGCTGTTTTTT
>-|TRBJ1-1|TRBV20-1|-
CSARPQSGPEAFF
TGCAGTGCTAGACCACAATCAGGCCCTGAAGCTTTCTTT
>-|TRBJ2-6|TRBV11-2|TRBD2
CASSDLAGVNSGANVLTF
TGTGCCAGCAGCGATTTAGCGGGCGTAAACTCTGGGGCCAACGTCCTGACTTTC
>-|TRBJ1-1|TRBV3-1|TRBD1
CASRLGQGTEAFF
TGTGCCAGCAGATTGGGACAGGGGACTGAAGCTTTCTTT
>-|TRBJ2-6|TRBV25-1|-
CASKGANVLTF
TGTGCCAGCAAGGGGGCCAACGTCCTGACTTTC
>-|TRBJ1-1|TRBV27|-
CASSLSGQGGTEAFF
TGTGCCAGCAGTTTATCGGGGCAGGGCGGCACTGAAGCTTTCTTT
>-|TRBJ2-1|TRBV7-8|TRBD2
CASRTWTSGIDEQFF
TGTGCCAGCAGGACATGGACTAGCGGGATCGATGAGCAGTTCTTC
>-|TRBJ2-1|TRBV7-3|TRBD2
CASSQGGGVYNEQFF
TGTGCCAGCAGCCAAGGCGGGGGTGTCTACAATGAGCAGTTCTTC
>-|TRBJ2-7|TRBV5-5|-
CASSPLRERVANEQYF
TGTGCCAGCAGCCCCCTACGCGAAAGGGTTGCAAACGAGCAGTACTTC
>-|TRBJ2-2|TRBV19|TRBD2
CASKGLAGYTGELFF
TGTGCCAGTAAGGGACTAGCGGGATACACCGGGGAGCTGTTTTTT
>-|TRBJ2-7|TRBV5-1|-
CASSQSTHEQYF
TGCGCCAGCAGTCAAAGTACCCACGAGCAGTACTTC
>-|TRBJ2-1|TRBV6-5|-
CASIHPAGSEQFF
TGTGCCAGCATCCACCCCGCGGGAAGTGAGCAGTTCTTC
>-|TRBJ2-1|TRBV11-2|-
CASSYRDIGDEQFF
TGTGCCAGCAGCTACCGGGACATTGGGGATGAGCAGTTCTTC
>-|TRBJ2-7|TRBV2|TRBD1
CASSRDRGYGEQYF
TGTGCCAGCAGCCGGGACAGGGGTTATGGGGAGCAGTACTTC
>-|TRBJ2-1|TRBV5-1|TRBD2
CATGGEAGHNEQFF
TGCGCCACCGGGGGGGAAGCCGGGCACAATGAGCAGTTCTTC
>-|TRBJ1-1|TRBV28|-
CASSRTDMNTEAFF
TGTGCCAGCAGTAGGACAGACATGAACACTGAAGCTTTCTTT
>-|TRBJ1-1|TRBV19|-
CASSMIEGNTEAFF
TGTGCCAGTAGTATGATTGAGGGGAACACTGAAGCTTTCTTT
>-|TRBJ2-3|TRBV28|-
CASSKGSTDTQYF
TGTGCCAGCAGTAAGGGAAGCACAGATACGCAGTATTTT
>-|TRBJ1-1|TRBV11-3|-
CASSAGQLNTEAFF
TGTGCCAGCAGCGCCGGACAGCTGAACACTGAAGCTTTCTTT
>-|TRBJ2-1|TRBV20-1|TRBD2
CSAGLAGIYNEQFF
TGCAGTGCTGGACTAGCGGGCATCTACAATGAGCAGTTCTTC